These 9 T cell receptor beta chains share one sample of origin, sequenced in a study of Tregs in tolerant kidney transplant recipients. Clones were sequenced by immunoSEQ multiplex PCR, and TCRdb holds only the in-frame ones, with some missing. The sample gives some 70,000 clones, roughly 84% of which show up once; about 4.7% is in the top ten. The sequencing sample was made of CD4+ T cells from blood. The receptors were gathered from a human donor in good health.

This chain uses TRBV5-1 with TRBJ2-1; TRBD2 matches at 14 bases. Per germline, CDR1 SGHRS and CDR2 YFSETQ. This CDR3 has 16 amino acids. V lost 4 bases, J lost 10 bases, and 10 bases stayed unmatched. The CDR3 here is CASSLSPGLAGDEQFF. The CDR3 nucleotides are TGCGCCAGCAGCCTTTCCCCGGGACTAGCGGGAGACGAGCAGTTCTTC. The variable domain in full, completed from reference TRBV5-1 and TRBJ2-1, reads KAGVTQTPRYLIKTRGQQVTLSCSPISGHRSVSWYQQTPGQGLQFLFEYFSETQRNKGNFPGRFSGRQFSNSRSEMNVSTLELGDSALYLCASSLSPGLAGDEQFFGPGTRLTVL.

This sequence joins TRBV30 and TRBJ1-1; D not resolved. Trimming shortened V by 0 bases and J by 9 bases, and 14 bases separated the two germline ends. The CDR3 totals 13 residues. Looked up from germline, CDR1 is GTSNPN and CDR2 is SVGIG (reference sequence). DNA of the CDR3: TGTGCCTGGAGTGTACGAGGTATAGTTAAAGCTTTCTTT. Translation gives CAWSVRGIVKAFF.

The V call is TRBV25-1, the J call TRBJ2-3, with 8 bases lining up with TRBD2. This CDR3 has 15 residues. V gave up 6 bases and J gave up 7 bases; unmatched junction bases: 12. From germline, CDR1 is MGHDK and CDR2 SYGVNS. CDR3 loop: CASRDSGGSTNTQYF. CDR3 nucleotide sequence: TGTGCCAGCAGAGACAGCGGGGGATCTACGAATACGCAGTATTTT.

This clone was picked up one time. This rearrangement joins TRBV7-2 to TRBJ2-3; D unresolved. The CDR3 totals 14 residues. V lost 8 bases to trimming and J lost 2 bases, with 14 bases between them. The germline V gene encodes CDR1 SGHTA and CDR2 FQGNSA. CDR3 region: CASLKQRYTDTQYF. The DNA of the CDR3 is TGTGCCAGCCTCAAGCAGAGGTACACAGATACGCAGTATTTT.

The sample holds a few counts of this clone. This rearrangement joins TRBV13 to TRBJ2-5; TRBD1 matches at 9 bases. The CDR3 has 14 residues. With 5 bases clipped from V and 4 bases from J, the junction kept 5 bases outside the gene matches. Germline V CDR1 and CDR2: PRHDT, FYEKMQ (reference sequence). CDR3 residues: CASSLGTGTETQYF. The DNA for the CDR3 is TGTGCCAGCAGCCTCGGGACAGGGACAGAGACCCAGTACTTC.

This clone was seen a single time. The gene calls are TRBV7-9 and TRBJ2-5, with a weak D call TRBD2 (5 bases). Germline V gene lookup returns CDR1 SEHNR and CDR2 FQNEAQ (reference sequence). V lost 3 bases, J lost 2 bases, and 10 bases lay in between. The CDR3 consists of 14 residues. The CDR3 sequence is CASSFFSVQETQYF. CDR3 sequence (DNA): TGTGCCAGCAGCTTCTTTAGCGTACAAGAGACCCAGTACTTC.

The chain is built from TRBV2 and TRBJ2-1, with 10 bases aligning to TRBD1. V lost 3 bases and J lost 6; bases outside the gene matches: 5. The germline V gene has CDR1 SNHLY and CDR2 FYNNEI. The CDR3 length is 15 residues. Here the CDR3 DNA reads TGTGCCAGCAGTGAGGTCAGGACAGGGGGCAATGAGCAGTTCTTC. This sequence encodes CASSEVRTGGNEQFF.

CDR3 DNA: TGTGCCAGCAGCGGGGACAGACTAAACTACGAGCAGTACTTC. Protein sequence: CASSGDRLNYEQYF. The V gene is TRBV5-6, the J gene TRBJ2-7; 7 positions agree with TRBD1. V lost 4 bases, J lost 3 bases, and 7 bases stayed unmatched. Germline V lookup: CDR1 SGHDT, CDR2 YYEEEE. There are 14 residues in the CDR3.

A note on this clone: A junction end diverges from the germline sequence, so it may reflect a read error. This chain connects TRBV5-1 to TRBJ2-7; maybe TRBD1 (5 bases). Germline CDR1 and CDR2: SGHRS and YFSETQ. This CDR3 spans 11 amino acids. CDR3 in DNA: TGCGCCAGCAGCTTGGTAGCAGGGTGGCACTTC. Translated: CASSLVAGWHF.